The 18 T cell receptor beta chains in this list originate from one sample, sequenced in a study of blood T cells in healthy people across ages. A sample-barcoded 5' primer and a J-beta primer mix were used in a second PCR of roughly 7 to 12 cycles. TCRdb reprocessed the 5' RACE reads via MiXCR and lists one record per CDR3 protein. In the table there are roughly 800,000 distinct CDR3 sequences, about 62% of which are singletons. The source material was blood. The receptor source for this set is a man aged 25-40 years in good health.

The count of this clonotype is one. The rearrangement joins TRBV24-1 to TRBJ2-5; D remains unclear. The J call may be mistaken, given a closer DNA end match to TRBJ2-7. Germline values: CDR1 KGHDR, CDR2 SFDVKD. The CDR3 sequence is 12 residues long. CDR3 nucleotide sequence: TGTGCCACCAGTTTTCAGAGATACGAGCAGTACTTC. It is translated as CATSFQRYEQYF.

This clonotype was found once. The chain recombines TRBV28 with TRBJ2-4; TRBD1 agrees at 7 bases. The J call is doubtful: the DNA matches TRBJ2-7 better. CDR1 and CDR2 (germline): MDHEN, SYDVKM. CDR3 length: 15 residues. The CDR3 DNA reads as TGTGCCAGCAGTTCCCTACCGACAGGGTACTACGAGCAGTACTTC. Encoded protein: CASSSLPTGYYEQYF.

This clonotype was seen only a few times. This sequence joins TRBV20-1 and TRBJ2-7, with D maybe TRBD1 (6 bases). The germline V and J ends were trimmed by 3 bases and 0 bases, with 9 bases remaining between them. Germline lookup yields CDR1 DFQATT and CDR2 SNEGSKA (reference sequence). The CDR3 is 13 amino acids. The CDR3 here is CSARPRGSYEQYF. The CDR3 region has the DNA TGCAGTGCTAGGCCCAGGGGCTCCTACGAGCAGTACTTC.

The J gene is TRBJ2-5, the V gene TRBV30; D unresolved. The DNA end lines up better with TRBJ2-7; the J call may be wrong. The germline V gene has CDR1 GTSNPN and CDR2 SVGIG (reference sequence). This CDR3 has 15 residues. This chain's CDR3 is CAWSIKLDGYFEQYF. Here the CDR3 DNA reads TGTGCCTGGAGTATTAAGCTCGACGGCTATTTCGAGCAGTACTTC.

This clonotype was detected a few times. The gene calls are TRBV5-1 and TRBJ2-1; 7 positions agree with TRBD2. Germline V gene sequence: CDR1 SGHRS, CDR2 YFSETQ. The trim removed 0 bases at V and 1 base at J, leaving 10 bases unmatched. CDR3 length: 18 amino acids. The CDR3 spells CASSLAGGRAVSYNEQFF. CDR3 nucleotide sequence: TGCGCCAGCAGCTTGGCCGGGGGGAGGGCCGTATCCTACAATGAGCAGTTCTTC.

The chain recombines TRBV12-3 or TRBV12-4 with TRBJ2-1; possible D gene TRBD2, 7 bases. CDR3 length equals 15 residues. Trimming removed 1 base from V and 8 bases from J, with 15 bases in between. As DNA, the CDR3 is TGTGCCAGCAGTTTAGAAGGCGGGGGCGGCTATGAGCAGTTCTTC. This gives the protein CASSLEGGGGYEQFF.

This chain joins TRBV21-1 and TRBJ2-7; no DNA check was done on the table's D call, TRBD2. TRBV21-1 is shown as a pseudogene. The CDR3 extends over 14 amino acids. CDR3 nucleotides: TGTGCCAGCAGCACACCTCCCCGCGCTTACGAGCAGTACTTC. Translated, it gives CASSTPPRAYEQYF.

The CDR3 region has the DNA TGCAGTGCTAGCAGGACAGCCACAGATACGCAGTATTTT. Translated: CSASRTATDTQYF. The chain combines TRBV20-1 with TRBJ2-3, with a weak D call TRBD1 (6 bases). The CDR3 length is 13 residues. CDR1 and CDR2 from the germline V gene are DFQATT and SNEGSKA (reference sequence). The V end lost 3 bases, the J end lost 2 bases, and 9 bases lay between the germline ends.

The chain has TRBV12-3 or TRBV12-4 and TRBJ2-1, with 11 bases aligning to TRBD2. Trimming removed 3 bases from V and 4 bases from J; junction bases left unmatched: 5. This CDR3 spans 16 amino acids. Here the CDR3 DNA reads TGTGCCAGCAGTTTTCCCGGGACTAGCGGATACAATGAGCAGTTCTTC. Its translation: CASSFPGTSGYNEQFF.

This clonotype came up once. The V call is TRBV7-9, the J call TRBJ1-1; possible D gene TRBD1, 6 bases. Germline loops: CDR1 SEHNR, CDR2 FQNEAQ (reference sequence). Trimming left V 2 bases short and J 3 bases short, with 10 bases between. The length of the CDR3 is 14 residues. Here the CDR3 reads CASSLQGRYTEAFF. The CDR3 DNA follows: TGTGCCAGCAGCTTACAGGGGAGGTACACTGAAGCTTTCTTT.

This clonotype was counted between two and nine times. The chain combines TRBV7-2 with TRBJ2-3; a weak D match, TRBD2 (5 bases). V lost 8 bases and J lost 6, with 15 bases in between. Germline-derived CDR1 and CDR2 are SGHTA and FQGNSA. The CDR3 has 13 residues. CDR3 region: CASRLNSEDTQYF. CDR3 sequence (DNA): TGTGCCAGCCGTCTTAATAGCGAGGATACGCAGTATTTT.

The chain links TRBV27 to TRBJ2-3, with D unresolved. CDR1 is MNHEY and CDR2 is SMNVEV in the germline V gene (reference sequence). Trimming took 4 bases from V and 3 from J, leaving 11 bases between them. The CDR3 spans 14 residues. CDR3 loop: CASSSQARTDTQYF. The CDR3 region has the DNA TGTGCCAGCAGTTCACAAGCAAGAACAGATACGCAGTATTTT.

This clonotype was seen more than once but under ten times. The genes are TRBV7-2 and TRBJ2-1; 13 bases map to TRBD2. The ends lost 3 bases at V and 7 bases at J; junction bases unmatched: 15. The CDR3 is made up of 19 amino acids. The germline gives CDR1 SGHTA, CDR2 FQGNSA. For the CDR3, the DNA is TGTGCCAGCAGCTTTAGTACTAGCGGGAGGGCCGAGGTCTGGAATGAGCAGTTCTTC. Its protein is CASSFSTSGRAEVWNEQFF. Complete variable domain (other parts from reference TRBV7-2 and TRBJ2-1): GAGVSQSPSNKVTEKGKDVELRCDPISGHTALYWYRQSLGQGLEFLIYFQGNSAPDKSGLPSDRFSAERTGGSVSTLTIQRTQQEDSAVYLCASSFSTSGRAEVWNEQFFGPGTRLTVL.

As for this clonotype: At one boundary the junction diverges from the germline segment, which might be a read error. The chain recombines TRBV18 with TRBJ2-3, with 9 bases fitting TRBD1. The CDR3 loop spans 14 amino acids. The germline CDR1 and CDR2 sequences are KGHSH and LQKENI. The CDR3 DNA is TGTGCCAGCTCACAAACAGGGGGCGAAGATATGCAGTATTTT. Translation gives CASSQTGGEDMQYF.

The J gene is TRBJ2-5, the V gene TRBV6-5; 8 bases align to TRBD1. CDR1 MNHEY and CDR2 SVGAGI come from the germline V gene. This CDR3 region has 16 residues. Trimming took 7 bases from V and 1 from J; bases not matched to a gene: 11. The CDR3 reads CASTLTRGTGQETQYF. As DNA, the CDR3 is TGTGCCAGCACCTTGACACGGGGGACAGGCCAAGAGACCCAGTACTTC.

This clonotype turned up a few times. The chain combines TRBV12-3 or TRBV12-4 with TRBJ2-7; 12 nucleotides agree with TRBD2. TRBJ2-4 matches the DNA end more closely, so the J call is doubtful. The CDR3 length is 14 residues. For the CDR3, the DNA is TGTGCCAGCAGTTTTACTAGCGGGGGGAACATTCAGTACTTC. Its protein is CASSFTSGGNIQYF.

This chain connects TRBV7-2 to TRBJ2-3; perhaps D is TRBD1 or TRBD2 (6 bases each). V shed 5 bases and J shed 6 bases, with 15 bases lying between them. The CDR3 runs 14 residues. Germline CDR1 and CDR2: SGHTA and FQGNSA. The CDR3 DNA sequence: TGTGCCAGCAGCCCCACGGGGGCGCAGGATACGCAGTATTTT. It is translated as CASSPTGAQDTQYF.

The J gene is TRBJ1-1, the V gene TRBV20-1; D is perhaps TRBD1 (5 bases). CDR1 is DFQATT, CDR2 SNEGSKA, per germline (reference sequence). Trimming shortened V by 5 bases and J by 1 base, and 14 bases separated the two germline ends. There are 14 residues in the CDR3. CDR3 protein: CSAWLAGKNTEAFF. The DNA for the CDR3 is TGCAGTGCTTGGCTTGCAGGGAAGAACACTGAAGCTTTCTTT.